The 28 T cell receptor beta chains below were found in one sample sequenced in a study of cytomegalovirus exposure and HLA in healthy donors. Amplification used 60 Vbeta primers and 13 Jbeta primers. Assay: immunoSEQ multiplex PCR; the TCRdb copy retains only in-frame clones and omits some. Seen here are 160,000 or so clones, under 85% observed once, and the top ten hold approximately 1.4%. The sequencing sample was made of PBMCs. The receptor set was obtained from a woman in her twenties or thirties in good health and CMV-seronegative.

The rearrangement joins TRBV2 to TRBJ1-1; D not resolved. Germline V gene data show CDR1 as SNHLY and CDR2 as FYNNEI. V was clipped by 4 bases and J by 1 base, with 16 bases between them. The CDR3 runs 16 residues. CDR3 sequence: CASSGPGWQSNTEAFF. The CDR3 DNA follows: TGTGCCAGCAGTGGACCGGGGTGGCAGTCGAACACTGAAGCTTTCTTT.

The chain recombines TRBV29-1 with TRBJ2-2; unclear D gene. This CDR3 has 12 amino acids. CDR1 and CDR2 (germline): SQVTM, ANQGSEA. With 5 bases removed from V and 1 base from J, the gap between germline ends came to 5 bases. CDR3 DNA: TGCAGCGTTAACAGGAACACCGGGGAGCTGTTTTTT. It encodes CSVNRNTGELFF.

The rearrangement uses TRBV7-9 and TRBJ1-3; D gene ambiguous. CDR1 and CDR2 from the germline V gene are SEHNR and FQNEAQ (reference sequence). CDR3 size: 15 residues. The ends were cut back, 3 bases at V and 1 base at J, with 10 bases in the middle. This CDR3 reads CASSFSGVSGNTIYF. The CDR3 DNA is TGTGCCAGCAGCTTCTCGGGTGTTTCTGGAAACACCATATATTTT. The full variable domain, in which reference TRBV7-9 and TRBJ1-3 provide the parts outside the CDR3, is DTGVSQNPRHKITKRGQNVTFRCDPISEHNRLYWYRQTLGQGPEFLTYFQNEAQLEKSRLLSDRFSAERPKGSFSTLEIQRTEQGDSAMYLCASSFSGVSGNTIYFGEGSWLTVV.

The J gene is TRBJ1-6, the V gene TRBV2, with 7 positions matching TRBD1. The CDR3 covers 15 residues. V shed 5 bases, J shed 7 bases, and the junction held 8 bases outside the gene matches. Germline V gene sequence: CDR1 SNHLY, CDR2 FYNNEI. DNA for the CDR3: TGTGCCAGCAGTTGGGACAGCGTTTCAAATTCACCCCTCCACTTT. This codes for CASSWDSVSNSPLHF.

The J gene is TRBJ2-6, the V gene TRBV5-4; TRBD1 agrees at 12 bases. CDR3 length equals 17 residues. Germline V CDR1 and CDR2: SGHNT, YYREEE (reference sequence). V lost 4 bases, J lost 4 bases, and 6 bases stayed unmatched. The CDR3 bases are TGTGCCAGCAGCACGGGACAGGGGGCGCTCGGGGCCAACGTCCTGACTTTC. This codes for CASSTGQGALGANVLTF.

This rearrangement joins TRBV11-2 to TRBJ2-3; D is undetermined. V shed 3 bases and J shed 1 base, with 5 bases lying between them. CDR3 length: 13 residues. Per the germline V gene, CDR1 is SGHAT and CDR2 is FQNNGV. The CDR3 DNA reads as TGTGCCAGCAGCTTGAGGCGCACAGATACGCAGTATTTT. This sequence encodes CASSLRRTDTQYF. Full variable domain (outside the CDR3, taken from reference TRBV11-2 and TRBJ2-3): EAGVAQSPRYKIIEKRQSVAFWCNPISGHATLYWYQQILGQGPKLLIQFQNNGVVDDSQLPKDRFSAERLKGVDSTLKIQPAKLEDSAVYLCASSLRRTDTQYFGPGTRLTVL.

The chain carries TRBV29-1 and TRBJ2-5; TRBD1 aligns across 12 bases. The germline V gene has CDR1 SQVTM and CDR2 ANQGSEA. The CDR3 is made up of 14 amino acids. The junction had 8 bases not matched to a gene; V was cut back by 6 bases and J by 6 bases. The chain's CDR3 is CSVGDRGRTQTQYF. The CDR3 DNA is TGCAGCGTGGGGGACAGGGGGCGAACCCAGACCCAGTACTTC.

In this sample, this clone turned up once. The V call is TRBV27, the J call TRBJ1-5, with TRBD1 identical over 8 bases. CDR3 length: 15 residues. The germline CDR1 and CDR2 sequences are MNHEY and SMNVEV (reference sequence). V trimming: 3 bases; J trimming: 7 bases; junction bases outside the gene matches: 8. The CDR3 sequence: CASSFRDRRDQPQHF. In DNA form, the CDR3 reads TGTGCCAGCAGTTTCAGGGACAGGAGAGACCAGCCCCAGCATTTT.

The rearrangement uses TRBV5-8 and TRBJ1-5; 8 positions match TRBD1. J lost 1 base, V lost 4 bases, and 13 bases had no gene match. Germline V CDR1 and CDR2: SGHTS, YDEGEE. The length of the CDR3 is 18 residues. The CDR3 coding sequence is TGTGCCAGCAGCCGAGGACAGGGAAGGTGGGGGAGCAATCAGCCCCAGCATTTT. Protein product: CASSRGQGRWGSNQPQHF.

V gene TRBV2 combines with J gene TRBJ2-1; perhaps TRBD2 as D (5 bases). The CDR3 is 15 residues long. V shed 8 bases and J shed 0 bases, with 14 bases lying between them. The germline V gene has CDR1 SNHLY and CDR2 FYNNEI. This CDR3 reads CASGWTGSSYNEQFF. CDR3 coding DNA: TGTGCCAGCGGCTGGACTGGGAGCTCCTACAATGAGCAGTTCTTC.

This clone has only a few counts. This rearrangement joins TRBV11-2 to TRBJ1-2; D call uncertain. V lost 0 bases and J 7 bases, leaving 6 bases between the germline ends. Germline V gene lookup returns CDR1 SGHAT and CDR2 FQNNGV. This CDR3 region has 12 residues. CDR3 sequence: CASSLEQFGYTF. The CDR3 DNA reads as TGTGCCAGCAGCTTAGAACAGTTTGGCTACACCTTC.

V and J are TRBV7-9 and TRBJ2-2, with no clear D. Between the trimmed V and J ends, which lost 5 bases and 1 base, there was a span of 11 bases. This CDR3 has 15 residues. Looked up from germline, CDR1 is SEHNR and CDR2 is FQNEAQ (reference sequence). CDR3 region: CASSQTGQNTGELFF. CDR3 nucleotide sequence: TGTGCCAGCAGCCAGACTGGTCAGAACACCGGGGAGCTGTTTTTT.

The J gene is TRBJ2-5, the V gene TRBV2, with 12 nucleotides matching TRBD2. Germline CDR1 SNHLY, CDR2 FYNNEI. CDR3 length: 16 residues. V shed 3 bases and J 5 bases; nucleotides not matched to a gene: 7. As DNA, the CDR3 is TGTGCCAGCAGTGACTTAATACTAGCGGGGGGTGAGACCCAGTACTTC. This encodes CASSDLILAGGETQYF.

The gene calls are TRBV18 and TRBJ1-6; no clear D gene. The CDR3 is 15 amino acids. Trimming cost V 3 bases and J 0 bases, with 6 bases left between them. Germline values: CDR1 KGHSH, CDR2 LQKENI. In nucleotides, the CDR3 is TGTGCCAGCTCACCTCCGAGCTCCTATAATTCACCCCTCCACTTT. It specifies CASSPPSSYNSPLHF.

This sequence joins TRBV6-1 and TRBJ2-3; D is uncertain. V lost 2 bases and J 0 bases, leaving 6 bases between the germline ends. The CDR3 runs to 14 residues. Germline V gene data show CDR1 as MNHNS and CDR2 as SASEGT. The CDR3 region has the DNA TGTGCCAGCAGTGAAAGCGCAAGCACAGATACGCAGTATTTT. Encoded protein: CASSESASTDTQYF.

The V and J genes are TRBV14 and TRBJ1-2; 7 bases align to TRBD1. The CDR3 is 16 amino acids. Unmatched junction bases numbered 16, after V lost 4 bases and J lost 8 bases. Germline CDR1 is SGHDN and CDR2 is FVKESK. In nucleotides, the CDR3 is TGTGCCAGCAGCCCGCGGACAGGTTGGCAACGTTTGGGCTACACCTTC. Encoded protein: CASSPRTGWQRLGYTF. Using reference TRBV14 and TRBJ1-2 for the parts outside the CDR3, the full variable domain is EAGVTQFPSHSVIEKGQTVTLRCDPISGHDNLYWYRRVMGKEIKFLLHFVKESKQDESGMPNNRFLAERTGGTYSTLKVQPAELEDSGVYFCASSPRTGWQRLGYTFGSGTRLTVV.

The V gene is TRBV19, the J gene TRBJ2-5; D is possibly TRBD1 (6 bases). The CDR3 sequence is 16 residues long. In germline, CDR1 is LNHDA, CDR2 SQIVND (reference sequence). V was cut by 3 bases and J by 4 bases, with 18 bases left in between. CDR3 DNA: TGTGCCAGTAGTATGTCGTTAGGGGGTAAGGGAGAGACCCAGTACTTC. This codes for CASSMSLGGKGETQYF.

V is TRBV27 and J is TRBJ1-2, with TRBD1 matching over 8 bases. This CDR3 has 17 residues. CDR1 is MNHEY, CDR2 SMNVEV, per germline (reference sequence). Trimming took 5 bases from V and 4 from J; bases not matched to a gene: 15. CDR3 region: CASSPWDRTSVGYGYTF. DNA of the CDR3: TGTGCCAGCAGTCCCTGGGACAGGACCTCTGTGGGCTATGGCTACACCTTC.

The rearrangement joins TRBV2 to TRBJ1-2, with 7 positions matching TRBD1. This CDR3 is built from 13 residues. Germline V gene sequence: CDR1 SNHLY, CDR2 FYNNEI. Unmatched junction bases numbered 9, after V lost 6 bases and J lost 8 bases. CDR3 loop: CASSQQGSGGYTF. DNA of the CDR3: TGTGCCAGCAGCCAACAGGGGAGCGGAGGCTACACCTTC.

The chain combines TRBV5-6 with TRBJ1-1; D gene unclear. Trimming left V 1 base short and J 1 base short, with 14 bases between. Germline CDR1 SGHDT, CDR2 YYEEEE. The CDR3 contains 16 residues. The CDR3 sequence is CASSLLGSSSNTEAFF. CDR3 DNA: TGTGCCAGCAGCTTGTTGGGGAGCAGCTCGAACACTGAAGCTTTCTTT.

The chain couples TRBV30 to TRBJ1-5; the D is unclear. Trimming cost V 0 bases and J 0 bases, with 9 bases left between them. CDR1 GTSNPN and CDR2 SVGIG come from the germline V gene (reference sequence). This CDR3 region has 15 residues. Here the CDR3 DNA reads TGTGCCTGGAGTGTACTAGGAAATAGCAATCAGCCCCAGCATTTT. Protein: CAWSVLGNSNQPQHF.

The V and J genes are TRBV18 and TRBJ1-1, with 12 bases fitting TRBD1. This CDR3 has 14 residues. The junction had 4 bases not matched to a gene; V was cut back by 4 bases and J by 7 bases. The germline V gene encodes CDR1 KGHSH and CDR2 LQKENI. CDR3 in amino acids: CASSQGQGAFEAFF. DNA for the CDR3: TGTGCCAGCTCACAGGGACAGGGGGCGTTTGAAGCTTTCTTT.

This chain joins TRBV18 and TRBJ1-6, with 8 bases matching TRBD1. CDR3 length: 14 residues. J lost 10 bases, V lost 6 bases, and 8 bases had no gene match. Germline V gives CDR1 KGHSH, CDR2 LQKENI. The CDR3 loop reads CASSQTGVESPLHF. The CDR3 coding sequence is TGTGCCAGCTCCCAGACAGGGGTGGAATCACCCCTCCACTTT.

V is TRBV11-1 and J is TRBJ2-5, with D possibly TRBD1 on 6 matching bases. The CDR3 loop spans 14 amino acids. Trimming stripped 5 bases from V and 6 bases from J, with 16 bases between. CDR1 is SGHAT, CDR2 FQDESV, per germline (reference sequence). The CDR3 reads CASSKQGSQKTQYF. The CDR3 DNA follows: TGTGCCAGCAGCAAACAGGGTTCACAAAAGACCCAGTACTTC. The entire variable domain, with the rest obtained from reference TRBV11-1 and TRBJ2-5, is as follows: EAEVAQSPRYKITEKSQAVAFWCDPISGHATLYWYRQILGQGPELLVQFQDESVVDDSQLPKDRFSAERLKGVDSTLKIQPAELGDSAMYLCASSKQGSQKTQYFGPGTRLLVL.

The gene calls are TRBV30 and TRBJ2-2; no firm D call. V was cut by 0 bases and J by 8 bases, with 10 bases left in between. The germline V gene has CDR1 GTSNPN and CDR2 SVGIG (reference sequence). The CDR3 consists of 13 residues. CDR3 residues: CAWSVRVGGELFF. CDR3 in DNA: TGTGCCTGGAGTGTTCGGGTTGGGGGGGAGCTGTTTTTT.

This clone came up once. The rearrangement links TRBV29-1 to TRBJ2-7; 8 nucleotides align to TRBD1. Germline V gene data show CDR1 as SQVTM and CDR2 as ANQGSEA. With V trimmed by 8 bases and J by 3 bases, 9 bases remained unmatched. CDR3 size: 13 residues. The CDR3 coding sequence is TGCAGCTTCCGGGACAGGAGGGGCTACGAGCAGTACTTC. As protein: CSFRDRRGYEQYF.

The chain employs TRBV2 and TRBJ1-1, with D hard to call. CDR3 length: 14 amino acids. The germline V and J ends were trimmed by 8 bases and 0 bases, with 13 bases remaining between them. CDR1 and CDR2 (germline): SNHLY, FYNNEI. The DNA of the CDR3 is TGTGCCAGCCTTCTTCGCGGGGTGAACACTGAAGCTTTCTTT. Amino acid sequence: CASLLRGVNTEAFF.

This clone was seen just once. The chain recombines TRBV5-4 with TRBJ2-3; 7 bases align to TRBD2. The V gene end was trimmed by 4 bases and the J gene end by 2 bases; junction bases not matched to a gene: 7. The CDR3 runs 15 residues. Germline assignment: CDR1 SGHNT and CDR2 YYREEE (reference sequence). The CDR3 sequence is CASSPGGTATDTQYF. The CDR3 DNA reads TGTGCCAGCAGCCCGGGGGGAACGGCCACAGATACGCAGTATTTT.